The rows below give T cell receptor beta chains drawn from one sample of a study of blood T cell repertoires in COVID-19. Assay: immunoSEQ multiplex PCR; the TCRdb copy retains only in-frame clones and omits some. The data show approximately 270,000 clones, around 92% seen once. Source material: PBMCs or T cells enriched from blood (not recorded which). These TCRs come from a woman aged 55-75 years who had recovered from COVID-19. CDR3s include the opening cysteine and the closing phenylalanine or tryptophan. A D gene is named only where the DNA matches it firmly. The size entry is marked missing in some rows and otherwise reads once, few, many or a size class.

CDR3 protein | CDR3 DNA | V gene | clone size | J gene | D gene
CASSEGPAGQPQHF | TGTGCCAGCAGTGAAGGACCGGCGGGGCAGCCCCAGCATTTT | TRBV2 | . | TRBJ1-5 | .
CASSHGTVQETQYF | TGTGCCAGCAGCCATGGGACAGTTCAAGAGACCCAGTACTTC | TRBV11-2 | . | TRBJ2-5 | TRBD1
CASTTQGNTEAFF | TGTGCCAGCACCACACAGGGTAACACTGAAGCTTTCTTT | TRBV6-5 | . | TRBJ1-1 | .
CASSQGQGDGYTF | TGTGCCAGCAGCCAGGGACAGGGGGACGGCTACACCTTC | TRBV3-1/TRBV3-2 | . | TRBJ1-2 | TRBD1
CATYRVSDTQYF | TGTGCCACATACAGGGTTTCAGATACGCAGTATTTT | TRBV28 | once | TRBJ2-3 | .
CASSQGGRGYSNQPQHF | TGTGCCAGCAGCCAAGGGGGTAGGGGCTATAGCAATCAGCCCCAGCATTTT | TRBV3-1/TRBV3-2 | . | TRBJ1-5 | .
CASRKHNYGYTF | TGTGCCAGCAGGAAACACAACTATGGCTACACCTTC | TRBV28 | once | TRBJ1-2 | .
CASSLTGQGAYEQYF | TGCGCCAGCAGCTTGACGGGACAGGGGGCCTACGAGCAGTACTTC | TRBV5-1 | once | TRBJ2-7 | TRBD1
CSVEVSQAGANVLTF | TGCAGCGTTGAAGTCTCCCAGGCCGGGGCCAACGTCCTGACTTTC | TRBV29-1 | . | TRBJ2-6 | .
CASSLTGTNTEAFF | TGTGCCAGCAGCTTAACAGGGACGAACACTGAAGCTTTCTTT | TRBV7-9 | . | TRBJ1-1 | .
CASSASTSNYEQYF | TGTGCCAGTAGTGCCTCGACTAGTAACTACGAGCAGTACTTC | TRBV19 | once | TRBJ2-7 | .
CASSTGVDSPLHF | TGTGCCAGCAGCACAGGGGTGGATTCACCCCTCCACTTT | TRBV12-3/TRBV12-4 | . | TRBJ1-6 | TRBD1
CATTLLTGSVAGGPLCTQYF | TGTGCCACCACTCTCCTCACAGGGTCTGTAGCGGGAGGGCCTTTATGTACGCAGTATTTT | TRBV24-1 | . | TRBJ2-3 | TRBD2
CASSSEQTVPGYTF | TGCGCCAGCAGCTCGGAGCAGACAGTGCCCGGCTACACCTTC | TRBV5-1 | . | TRBJ1-2 | .
CASSQTGIKETQYF | TGCGCCAGCAGCCAAACAGGAATAAAAGAGACCCAGTACTTC | TRBV4-1 | . | TRBJ2-5 | .
CASSFRQSSNQPQHF | TGTGCCAGCAGCTTCCGACAGAGTAGCAATCAGCCCCAGCATTTT | TRBV6-5 | . | TRBJ1-5 | .
CASRGTRTYEQYF | TGTGCCAGCAGGGGGACAAGAACCTACGAGCAGTACTTC | TRBV5-6 | . | TRBJ2-7 | .